This T cell receptor (beta chain) was observed in a study of CD8 T cells in ankylosing spondylitis. Study results and limitations: A TCR beta motif of under ten highly homologous variants seemed to mark ankylosing spondylitis blood. Disease-linked clones proved CD8+ and comparatively uncommon in peripheral blood. Some of these motif variants have turned up before, in reports on reactive arthritis synovial fluid and blood.

TCR beta libraries were made by quantitative 5'-RACE with molecular barcodes. TCRdb re-called the 5' RACE reads through MiXCR, storing one row per CDR3 protein. This sample has a few hundred thousand distinct CDR3 sequences; 9.5% to 15% occur once, and the top ten carry under 7.5%. CDR1 is SQVTM and CDR2 is ANQGSEA in the germline V gene. V lost 7 bases and J lost 0; bases outside the gene matches: 8. This CDR3 contains 15 residues. This clonotype was detected a few times. Its antigen is not known. This TCR came from a male donor with ankylosing spondylitis. The specimen sequenced was blood, either unsorted or a sorted T cell fraction (not recorded which). This sequence joins TRBV29-1 and TRBJ2-1; 8 bases match TRBD2. CDR3 amino acids: CSGRRSGSSYNEQFF. CDR3 bases: TGCAGCGGAAGGAGGAGCGGGAGCTCCTACAATGAGCAGTTCTTC.